This T cell receptor beta chain was documented in a study of blood T cell repertoires in COVID-19 (dated by TCRdb to 2019 to 2021). For context, the study as a whole: Samples from collaborators originated in the United States, Italy and Spain and spanned both the acute and convalescent phases of COVID-19. The material from the prospective study consisted of cDNA or gDNA derived from T cells, B-cell-depleted T cells, or PBMCs. The dataset comprised deeply sampled blood TCRbeta repertoires from subjects exposed to, actively infected with, or recovered from COVID-19. The repertoires were made available in a free public database intended to serve as a resource for research on the immune response to SARS-CoV-2. The samples were drawn from the first 160 participants of the ongoing ImmuneRACE study and from some 1,300 subjects provided by 6 global collaborators. A de-identified subject ID, COVID-19 status, age in years and sex were almost always included in the sample metadata. HLA class I and class II types, where available, came from metadata supplied by the sample provider rather than from assay-based typing. Study-level results and caveats: The quantity of clinical and demographic metadata differed by source and by participant and was supplied without curation.

The immunoSEQ Assay, a bias-controlled multiplex PCR, was used to amplify TCRbeta CDR3 regions from genomic DNA. The published analysis was carried out like this. Nucleated cell counts per sample were estimated from amplification of reference gene primers within the assay. To quantify the absolute abundance of each unique TCRbeta CDR3 rearrangement, sequence reads were collapsed and filtered. For each sample, productive Simpson clonality was calculated by taking the square root of Simpson's diversity index across productive rearrangements. Sourced from immuneACCESS, this table was stored by TCRdb with only in-frame sequences that have V and J called. A share of the clones is absent; for the studies checked, an unresolved V gene accounts for under half, and the remainder has no known explanation. D and trimming were read from the DNA, whereas the V and J calls and clone size are those reported in that table. This sample comprises around 140,000 clones, 60% to 85% of them detected only once. More than 1.5% of the sample rests with the top ten.

Each collaborating institution followed its own protocols to collect whole blood in K2EDTA tubes. For TCRbeta analysis, collaborator samples were shipped as frozen whole blood, as isolated PBMCs, or as DNA extracted from either sample type. From the cysteine up to the phenylalanine, the CDR3 has a length of 14 residues. The sequence is cut down to CDR3 DNA, 42 bases in frame from base 1. The germline V gene (reference sequence) provides CDR1 LNHDA and CDR2 SQIVND. V gives up 5 bases and J gives up 3 bases, and the segment between their germline ends measures 13 bases. Regarding this clone: The antigen it binds to is not known. Base qualities are not recorded, but no much larger clone differs from it by a single base.

Sequenced material: peripheral blood. This TCR was recovered from a woman aged 55-75 years with acute or convalescent COVID-19. This receptor chain uses TRBV19 and TRBJ1-1; the D gene is perhaps TRBD1, from 6 matching bases. The nucleotides read TGTGCCAGTAGTTGGGGGCAGTTCGACACTGAAGCTTTCTTT. Protein translation: CASSWGQFDTEAFF.